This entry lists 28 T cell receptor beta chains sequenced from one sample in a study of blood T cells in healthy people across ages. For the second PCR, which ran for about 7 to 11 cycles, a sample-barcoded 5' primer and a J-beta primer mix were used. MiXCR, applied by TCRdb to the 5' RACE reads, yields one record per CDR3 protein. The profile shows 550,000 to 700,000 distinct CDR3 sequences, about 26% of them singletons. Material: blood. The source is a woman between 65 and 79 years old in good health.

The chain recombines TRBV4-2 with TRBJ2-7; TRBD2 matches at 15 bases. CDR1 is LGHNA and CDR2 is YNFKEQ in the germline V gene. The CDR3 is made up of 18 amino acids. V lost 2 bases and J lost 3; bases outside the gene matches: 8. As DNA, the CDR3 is TGTGCCAGCAGCCAATCCGGGACTAGCGGGGGGACGAGCTACGAGCAGTACTTC. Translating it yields CASSQSGTSGGTSYEQYF.

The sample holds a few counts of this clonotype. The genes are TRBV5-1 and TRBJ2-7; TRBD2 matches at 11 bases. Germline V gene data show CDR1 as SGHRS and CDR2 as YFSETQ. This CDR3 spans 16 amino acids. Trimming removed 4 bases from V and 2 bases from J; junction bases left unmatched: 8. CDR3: CASSAPGLAATYEQYF. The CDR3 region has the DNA TGCGCCAGCAGCGCACCGGGACTAGCGGCTACCTACGAGCAGTACTTC.

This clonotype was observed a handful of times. The CDR3 protein is CASREGTGTYEQYF. CDR3 DNA sequence: TGTGCCAGCAGAGAAGGGACAGGGACCTACGAGCAGTACTTC. V and J are TRBV28 and TRBJ2-7, with 9 positions matching TRBD1. Germline V CDR1 and CDR2: MDHEN, SYDVKM. V shed 6 bases and J 2 bases; nucleotides not matched to a gene: 5. This CDR3 region has 14 residues. The full variable domain, completed using reference TRBV28 and TRBJ2-7, is DVKVTQSSRYLVKRTGEKVFLECVQDMDHENMFWYRQDPGLGLRLIYFSYDVKMKEKGDIPEGYSVSREKKERFSLILESASTNQTSMYLCASREGTGTYEQYFGPGTRLTVT.

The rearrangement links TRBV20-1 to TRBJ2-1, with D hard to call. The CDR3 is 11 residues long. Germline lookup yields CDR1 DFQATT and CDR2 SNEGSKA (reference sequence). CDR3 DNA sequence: TGCGCAATCCTCTCCTACAATGAGCAGTTCTTC. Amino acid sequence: CAILSYNEQFF.

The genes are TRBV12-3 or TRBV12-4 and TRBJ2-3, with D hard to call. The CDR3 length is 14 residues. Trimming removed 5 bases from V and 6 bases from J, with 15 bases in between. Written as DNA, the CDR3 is TGTGCCAGCAGTGCCCTCCCACAGATGGATACGCAGTATTTT. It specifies CASSALPQMDTQYF.

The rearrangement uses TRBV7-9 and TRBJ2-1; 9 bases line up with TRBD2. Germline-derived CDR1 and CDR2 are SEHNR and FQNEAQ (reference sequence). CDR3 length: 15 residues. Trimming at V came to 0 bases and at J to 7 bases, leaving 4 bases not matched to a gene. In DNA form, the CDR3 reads TGTGCCAGCAGCTTAGCTGGACTAGCGCAGAATGAGCAGTTCTTC. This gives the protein CASSLAGLAQNEQFF.

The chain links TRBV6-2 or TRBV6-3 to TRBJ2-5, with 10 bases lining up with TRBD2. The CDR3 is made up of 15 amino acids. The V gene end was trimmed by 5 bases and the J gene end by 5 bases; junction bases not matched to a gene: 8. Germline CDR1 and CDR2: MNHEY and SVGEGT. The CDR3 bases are TGTGCCAGCAGTCGACACTCGGGACTAGCGGAGACCCAGTACTTC. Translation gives CASSRHSGLAETQYF.

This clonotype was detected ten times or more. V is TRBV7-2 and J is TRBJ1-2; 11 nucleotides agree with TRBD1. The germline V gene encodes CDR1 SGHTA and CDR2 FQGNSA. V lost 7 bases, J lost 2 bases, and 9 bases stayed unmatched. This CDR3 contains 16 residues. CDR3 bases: TGTGCCAGCACTCTGGACAGGGGGCTCGGGAACTATGGCTACACCTTC. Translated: CASTLDRGLGNYGYTF.

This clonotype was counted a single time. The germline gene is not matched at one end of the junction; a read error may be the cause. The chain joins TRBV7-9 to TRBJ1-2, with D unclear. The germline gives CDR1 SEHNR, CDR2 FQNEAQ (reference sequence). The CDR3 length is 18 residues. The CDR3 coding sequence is TGTGCCAGCAGCCTAGCGGGTCAAGGGATTGGCGGAAACTATGGCTACACCTTC. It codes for CASSLAGQGIGGNYGYTF.

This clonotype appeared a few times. As DNA, the CDR3 is TGTGCCAGCAGCTTAGCGGACAGGGTTGGGTACGAGCAGTACTTC. Its translation: CASSLADRVGYEQYF. The genes are TRBV7-2 and TRBJ2-7; 8 nucleotides line up with TRBD1. CDR1 is SGHTA and CDR2 is FQGNSA in the germline V gene. This CDR3 spans 15 amino acids. The V segment lost 0 bases and the J segment 4 bases; nucleotides outside the gene matches: 5. Full variable domain (rest looked up from reference TRBV7-2 and TRBJ2-7): GAGVSQSPSNKVTEKGKDVELRCDPISGHTALYWYRQSLGQGLEFLIYFQGNSAPDKSGLPSDRFSAERTGGSVSTLTIQRTQQEDSAVYLCASSLADRVGYEQYFGPGTRLTVT.

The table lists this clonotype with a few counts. CDR3 DNA: TGTGCCAGCAGCCCGGGGACGTTGGGGGAGCTGTTTTTT. Translating gives CASSPGTLGELFF. This chain links TRBV7-6 with TRBJ2-2; D may correspond to TRBD1 or TRBD2 (5 bases each). The germline CDR1 and CDR2 sequences are SGHVS and FNYEAQ. The CDR3 consists of 13 residues. V lost 5 bases and J lost 8, with 12 bases in between.

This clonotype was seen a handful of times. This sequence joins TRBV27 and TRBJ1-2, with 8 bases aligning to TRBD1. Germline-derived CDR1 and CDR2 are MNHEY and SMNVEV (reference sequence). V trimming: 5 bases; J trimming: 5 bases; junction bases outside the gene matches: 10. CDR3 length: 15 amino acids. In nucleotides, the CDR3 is TGTGCCAGCAGTCCGGGACAGGCGGGGGTGTATGGCTACACCTTC. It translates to CASSPGQAGVYGYTF.

In nucleotides, the CDR3 is TGTGCCAGCACTCCTCAGCCAGCGATCTCACCGGGTCAGCCCCAGCATTTT. It is translated as CASTPQPAISPGQPQHF. The chain has TRBV6-2 or TRBV6-3 and TRBJ1-5; unclear D gene. The ends were cut back, 7 bases at V and 6 bases at J, with 25 bases in the middle. The CDR3 is made up of 17 amino acids. The germline V gene has CDR1 MNHEY and CDR2 SVGEGT.

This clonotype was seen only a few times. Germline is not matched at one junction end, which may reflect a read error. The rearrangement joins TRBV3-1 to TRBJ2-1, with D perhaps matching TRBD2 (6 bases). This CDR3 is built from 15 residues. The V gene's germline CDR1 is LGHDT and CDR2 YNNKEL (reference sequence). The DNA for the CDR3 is TGTGCCTGCAGCCATGTCTGGGACTTAGCAGGGAGGCAGTTCTTC. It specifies CACSHVWDLAGRQFF.

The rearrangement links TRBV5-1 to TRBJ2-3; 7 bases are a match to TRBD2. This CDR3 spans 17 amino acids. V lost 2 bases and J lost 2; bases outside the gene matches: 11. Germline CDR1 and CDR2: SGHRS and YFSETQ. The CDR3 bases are TGCGCCAGCAGCTTCCCTCTGCTGGGAGGGAACACAGATACGCAGTATTTT. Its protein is CASSFPLLGGNTDTQYF. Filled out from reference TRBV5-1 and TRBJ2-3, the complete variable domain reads KAGVTQTPRYLIKTRGQQVTLSCSPISGHRSVSWYQQTPGQGLQFLFEYFSETQRNKGNFPGRFSGRQFSNSRSEMNVSTLELGDSALYLCASSFPLLGGNTDTQYFGPGTRLTVL.

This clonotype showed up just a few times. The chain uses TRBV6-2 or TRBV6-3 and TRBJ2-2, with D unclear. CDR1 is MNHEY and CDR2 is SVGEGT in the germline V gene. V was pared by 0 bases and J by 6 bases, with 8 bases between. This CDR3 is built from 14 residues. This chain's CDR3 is CASSYSKGSGELFF. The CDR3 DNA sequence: TGTGCCAGCAGTTACTCGAAAGGGTCCGGGGAGCTGTTTTTT.

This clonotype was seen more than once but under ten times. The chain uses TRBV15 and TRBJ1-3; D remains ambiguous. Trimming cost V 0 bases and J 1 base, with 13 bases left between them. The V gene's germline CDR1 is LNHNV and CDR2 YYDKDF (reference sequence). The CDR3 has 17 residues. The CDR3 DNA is TGTGCCACCAGCAGAGATAGGCCGGTCCTATCTGGAAACACCATATATTTT. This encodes CATSRDRPVLSGNTIYF.

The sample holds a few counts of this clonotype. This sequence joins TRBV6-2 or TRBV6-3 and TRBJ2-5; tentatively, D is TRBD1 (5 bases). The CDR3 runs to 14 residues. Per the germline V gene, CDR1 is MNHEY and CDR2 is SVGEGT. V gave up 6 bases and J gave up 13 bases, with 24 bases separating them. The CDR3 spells CASRHWQPVSQGYF. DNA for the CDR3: TGTGCCAGCAGACACTGGCAGCCCGTTTCTCAGGGGTACTTC.

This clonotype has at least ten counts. CDR3 coding DNA: TGCGCCAGCAGCCAAGATTGGAAGTCCTCTGGGGCCAACGTCCTGACTTTC. It specifies CASSQDWKSSGANVLTF. The chain uses TRBV4-3 and TRBJ2-6; D is unresolved. This CDR3 comprises 17 residues. CDR1 and CDR2 (germline): LGHNA, YSLEER. V lost 0 bases to trimming and J lost 0 bases, with 9 bases between them.

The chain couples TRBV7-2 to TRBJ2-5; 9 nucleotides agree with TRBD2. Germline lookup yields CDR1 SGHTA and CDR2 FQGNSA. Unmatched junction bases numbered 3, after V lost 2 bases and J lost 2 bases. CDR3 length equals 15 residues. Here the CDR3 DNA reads TGTGCCAGCAGCTTACAGCGGGGGGAACAAGAGACCCAGTACTTC. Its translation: CASSLQRGEQETQYF. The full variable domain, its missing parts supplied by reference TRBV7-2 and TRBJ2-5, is GAGVSQSPSNKVTEKGKDVELRCDPISGHTALYWYRQSLGQGLEFLIYFQGNSAPDKSGLPSDRFSAERTGGSVSTLTIQRTQQEDSAVYLCASSLQRGEQETQYFGPGTRLLVL.

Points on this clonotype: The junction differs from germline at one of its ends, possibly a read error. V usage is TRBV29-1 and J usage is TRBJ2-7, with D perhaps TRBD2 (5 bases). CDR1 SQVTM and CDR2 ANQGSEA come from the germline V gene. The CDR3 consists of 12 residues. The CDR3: CSVVGGSYEQYF. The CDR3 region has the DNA TGCAGCGTTGTCGGAGGCTCCTATGAGCAGTACTTC.

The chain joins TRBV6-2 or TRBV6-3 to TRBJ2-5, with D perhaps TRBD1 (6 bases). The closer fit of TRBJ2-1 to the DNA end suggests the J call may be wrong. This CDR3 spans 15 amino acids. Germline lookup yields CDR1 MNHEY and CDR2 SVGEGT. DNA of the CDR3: TGTGCCAGCACCCCACTTGGGGACATTTACAATGAGCAGTTCTTC. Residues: CASTPLGDIYNEQFF.

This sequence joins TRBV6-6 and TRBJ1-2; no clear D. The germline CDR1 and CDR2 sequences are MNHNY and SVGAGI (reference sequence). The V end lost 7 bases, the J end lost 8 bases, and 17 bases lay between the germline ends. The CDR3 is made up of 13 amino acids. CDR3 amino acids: CASTQDQIWGYTF. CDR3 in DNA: TGTGCCAGCACCCAAGATCAAATTTGGGGCTACACCTTC.

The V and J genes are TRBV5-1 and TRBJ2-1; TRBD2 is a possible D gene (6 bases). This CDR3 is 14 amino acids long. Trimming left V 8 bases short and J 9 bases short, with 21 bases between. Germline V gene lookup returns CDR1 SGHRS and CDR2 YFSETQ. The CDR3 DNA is TGCGCCAGTGCGTCGGGGGTGGCGGAGTCTGAGCAGTTCTTC. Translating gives CASASGVAESEQFF.

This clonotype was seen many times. In DNA form, the CDR3 reads TGTGCCAGCAGCGTCGAAACAGGGGGCACTGGAAACACCATATATTTT. Translated, it gives CASSVETGGTGNTIYF. The chain is built from TRBV9 and TRBJ1-3, with 9 bases matching TRBD1. Trimming took 2 bases from V and 2 from J; bases not matched to a gene: 5. Germline V gene lookup returns CDR1 SGDLS and CDR2 YYNGEE. The CDR3 length is 16 residues.

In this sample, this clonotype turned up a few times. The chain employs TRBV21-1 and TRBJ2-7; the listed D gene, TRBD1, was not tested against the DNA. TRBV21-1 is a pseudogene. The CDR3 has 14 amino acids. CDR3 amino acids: CASGVWDRAYEQYF. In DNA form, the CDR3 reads TGTGCCAGCGGGGTCTGGGACAGGGCCTACGAGCAGTACTTC.

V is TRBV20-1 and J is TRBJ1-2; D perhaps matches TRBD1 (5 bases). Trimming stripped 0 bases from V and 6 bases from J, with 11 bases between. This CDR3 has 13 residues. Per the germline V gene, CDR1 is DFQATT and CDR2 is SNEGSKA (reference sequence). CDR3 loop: CSARDGAGNGYTF. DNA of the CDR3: TGCAGTGCTAGAGATGGGGCAGGGAATGGCTACACCTTC.

The CDR3 sequence is CASSWGQEFNEQFF. The CDR3 DNA follows: TGCGCCAGCAGCTGGGGTCAGGAGTTCAATGAGCAGTTCTTC. V usage is TRBV5-1 and J usage is TRBJ2-5; D is uncertain. The J call may be mistaken, given a closer DNA end match to TRBJ2-1. In germline, CDR1 is SGHRS, CDR2 YFSETQ. The CDR3 spans 14 residues.